This TCR beta chain was recorded in a study of CD8 T cells in ankylosing spondylitis. Study-wide results and caveats: What seemed typical of ankylosing spondylitis blood was a TCR beta motif built from eight highly homologous variants. Disease-linked clones bore a CD8+ phenotype, appearing relatively rarely in peripheral blood.

As for this clonotype: Its antigen is currently unknown.

Per germline, CDR1 DFQATT and CDR2 SNEGSKA (reference sequence). This CDR3 is built from 15 residues. V was clipped by 1 base and J by 5 bases; unmatched bases: 8. A single record per CDR3 protein comes from TCRdb applying MiXCR to the 5' RACE reads. The profile shows about 800,000 distinct CDR3 sequences, approximately 12% of them singletons. This receptor was taken from a male donor with ankylosing spondylitis. Source material: blood, either unsorted or a sorted T cell fraction (not recorded which). J is TRBJ2-7 and V is TRBV20-1; 10 bases are shared with TRBD1. The CDR3 nucleotides are TGCAGTGCTAGAGCTCCGGGACAGGGGTTCGACGAGCAGTACTTC. This codes for CSARAPGQGFDEQYF.